What follows is one TCR beta chain and its context. Its antigen is not identified. These data come from a study of cytomegalovirus exposure and HLA in healthy donors. Study-wide findings and caveats: Immune exposure data for these donors was limited to CMV serostatus. Among the sequence variants, a highly shared cluster was likely an artifact of sequencing. It was fewer than 200 TCR beta chains that were listed as cytomegalovirus-associated.

Trimming stripped 0 bases from V and 4 bases from J, with 13 bases between. The CDR3 has 15 amino acids. Germline CDR1 SGHRS, CDR2 YFSETQ. Primers for the PCR totalled 60 Vbeta and 13 Jbeta. Measured with immunoSEQ multiplex PCR; TCRdb has only the in-frame clones, and not every one. The sample holds 150,000 to 200,000 clones; 65% to 85% are singletons and the top ten take about 2.4%. The specimen sequenced was PBMCs. The receptor comes from a woman in her forties in good health and CMV-seropositive. This chain uses TRBV5-1 with TRBJ1-1; possibly TRBD1 for D (5 bases). The chain's CDR3 is CASSLAAGWTTEAFF. In DNA, the CDR3 is TGCGCCAGCAGCTTGGCCGCAGGGTGGACCACTGAAGCTTTCTTT. The full variable domain, rest sourced from reference TRBV5-1 and TRBJ1-1, is KAGVTQTPRYLIKTRGQQVTLSCSPISGHRSVSWYQQTPGQGLQFLFEYFSETQRNKGNFPGRFSGRQFSNSRSEMNVSTLELGDSALYLCASSLAAGWTTEAFFGQGTRLTVV.